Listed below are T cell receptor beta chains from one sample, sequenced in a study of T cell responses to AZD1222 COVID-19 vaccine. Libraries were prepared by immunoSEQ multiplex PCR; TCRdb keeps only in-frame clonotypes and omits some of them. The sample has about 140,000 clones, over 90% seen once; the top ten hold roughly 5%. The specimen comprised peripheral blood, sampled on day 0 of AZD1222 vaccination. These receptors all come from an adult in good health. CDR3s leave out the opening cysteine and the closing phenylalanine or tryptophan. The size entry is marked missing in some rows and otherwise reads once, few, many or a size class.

ASSLVSENSPLH	TRBV7-8	.
ASSISGLAGGSNEQF	TRBV19	.
ASSQRQTYYGYT	TRBV4-2	.
ASSMDGHEAF	TRBV12-3/TRBV12-4	.
ASSGGRDGDFREQY	TRBV19	.
ASSLERAVRNEQF	TRBV5-1	few
ASRVTDNNEKLF	TRBV2	.
ASRLGQGAMAGANVLT	TRBV5-4	.
AWEQGFNEQF	TRBV30	.
ASSPRLAGGSNEQF	TRBV11-2	.
ASTRTGGGGRNTEAF	TRBV5-4	.
ASSELGTGHQPQH	TRBV2	once
ASSTQGVEAF	TRBV12-3/TRBV12-4	.
ASRMGTEAF	TRBV6-5	.
SASSTLSPQH	TRBV20-1	.
SVDGASGGPYEQY	TRBV29-1	.
ASSLGQGVYEKLF	TRBV5-6	.
ASSLVKLASTGELF	TRBV5-6	.
AWSPTGGMDQPQH	TRBV30	.
ASSWGPRYEQY	TRBV12-3/TRBV12-4	.
ASSDRLAVGTDTQY	TRBV6-1	.
ADRTGAEAF	TRBV30	.
ASSLTGGTEAF	TRBV11-3	.
ATSRGDTVYTEAF	TRBV15	.
ASSITGPTWPQH	TRBV19	.
ASSIRDRRVSNQPQH	TRBV19	.
ASSSPGGIEF	TRBV7-9	.
ASSSDGSYEQY	TRBV7-7	.
ASSTTRTRGSGANVLT	TRBV27	once
ASRGLAGGYEQY	TRBV2	.
ASSSTDRVETQY	TRBV7-3	.
ASSPGAGETQY	TRBV3-1/TRBV3-2	.
ASKSLAGEGGELF	TRBV6-5	.
ASSLGPNYGYT	TRBV12-3/TRBV12-4	.
ASKTSGTSYEQY	TRBV19	.
ATSGTETGANVLT	TRBV24-1	.
ASKTTGVYGYT	TRBV28	once
ASSEAAVYEQY	TRBV6-5	.
ASSLVAGRINEQF	TRBV11-2	.
ASSPRLVSGGGELF	TRBV16	few
ASSLNRASTGELF	TRBV11-2	.
ASSYRVKETQY	TRBV27	.
ASSQKQVANEKLF	TRBV3-1/TRBV3-2	.
ASSLVLASYNEQF	TRBV5-1	.
ATSDFSPGTDTQY	TRBV24-1	.
ASSDGGKETQY	TRBV10-1	.
ASSTDRLGGEAF	TRBV19	.
SVVSGTGSPYGYT	TRBV29-1	.
ASSLDSPRIYEQY	TRBV7-9	.
ASSLVARTPRVNEQF	TRBV5-4	once